This T cell receptor beta chain was identified in a study of shared clonotypes between healthy human individuals. General study points: Larger richness was generally estimated for naive than memory subsets.

In the case of this clone: Its antigen remains unknown.

The data were produced by immunoSEQ multiplex PCR, yet TCRdb's version contains in-frame clones alone and is incomplete. The sample yields millions of clones, roughly 94% seen once. Unmatched junction bases numbered 7, after V lost 1 base and J lost 12 bases. CDR3 length: 15 amino acids. Germline lookup yields CDR1 MGHRA and CDR2 YSYEKL. The genes are TRBV4-1 and TRBJ2-2, with TRBD1 matching over 11 bases. The sequencing input was naive CD4+ T cells sorted from blood. Indicated subset: CD45RA+ positively selected. The source is a man between 18 and 29 years old in good health. Here the CDR3 reads CASSQGPDRGQKLFF. CDR3 DNA sequence: TGCGCCAGCAGCCAAGGCCCGGACAGGGGGCAAAAGCTGTTTTTT.